These 12 T cell receptor beta chains were all obtained from the same sample, sequenced in a study of T cells in Graves' hyperthyroidism and ophthalmopathy. TCR beta CDR3 region amplification was performed from RNA transcripts. First-round RT-PCR targeting the TCR CDR3 was performed with the HTBI primer set. TCRdb reprocessed the multiplex PCR reads via MiXCR and lists one record per CDR3 protein. Among some 500,000 distinct CDR3 sequences, less than 25% were seen once, and the ten largest hold about 11%. The sequenced sample consisted of blood. These receptors originate from a woman aged 25 to 39 with Graves' ophthalmopathy.

The V gene is TRBV28, the J gene TRBJ1-6; D is unresolved. The CDR3 extends over 14 amino acids. Deletions cut 0 bases from V and 6 bases from J, with 6 bases between. CDR1 is MDHEN and CDR2 is SYDVKM in the germline V gene. CDR3 DNA: TGTGCCAGCAGTTTATGGTCCGGTAATTCACCCCTCCACTTT. Translated, it gives CASSLWSGNSPLHF.

This clonotype appeared many times. The chain couples TRBV6-1 to TRBJ1-1; TRBD1 aligns across 8 bases. The CDR3 is 16 amino acids. J lost 0 bases, V lost 3 bases, and 6 bases had no gene match. The germline V gene has CDR1 MNHNS and CDR2 SASEGT. The CDR3 sequence is CASSEGQDLLNTEAFF. CDR3 DNA sequence: TGTGCCAGCAGTGAGGGACAGGACCTTCTGAACACTGAAGCTTTCTTT.

This clonotype was seen ten or more times. This rearrangement joins TRBV9 to TRBJ2-2, with TRBD2 matching over 8 bases. Looked up from germline, CDR1 is SGDLS and CDR2 is YYNGEE. The length of the CDR3 is 17 residues. V lost 1 base, J lost 7 bases, and 12 bases stayed unmatched. The CDR3 spells CASSVTGGAGRNGELFF. CDR3 DNA: TGTGCCAGCAGCGTAACGGGGGGGGCCGGTAGGAACGGGGAGCTGTTTTTT.

This clonotype was observed many times. A read error may account for a junction end that differs from germline. The chain joins TRBV12-3 or TRBV12-4 to TRBJ1-3; D may be TRBD1 (5 bases). The CDR3 spans 13 residues. The CDR3 DNA follows: TGTGCCGGCAGGGTCATCCCTGGAAACACCATATATTTT. Its translation is CAGRVIPGNTIYF.

The sample holds a few counts of this clonotype. This sequence joins TRBV3-1 and TRBJ2-7, with TRBD2 matching over 8 bases. This CDR3 is 16 amino acids long. Per the germline V gene, CDR1 is LGHDT and CDR2 is YNNKEL (reference sequence). J was trimmed by 3 bases and V by 1 base; bases with no gene match: 8. The CDR3 bases are TGTGCCAGCAGCCAAGGAGGGGGACTAGTGATCTACGAGCAGTACTTC. Translated, it gives CASSQGGGLVIYEQYF.

This clonotype was detected ten times or more. The V gene is TRBV12-3 or TRBV12-4, the J gene TRBJ1-2, with D tentatively TRBD1 (6 bases). Trimming cost V 1 base and J 8 bases, with 14 bases left between them. This CDR3 has 14 amino acids. The CDR3 coding sequence is TGTGCCAGCAGTTTAGGGGCAGGGGAGGAAGGCTACACCTTC. This gives the protein CASSLGAGEEGYTF.

The table lists this clonotype with many counts. The chain recombines TRBV6-5 with TRBJ2-2; 7 bases match TRBD1. This CDR3 has 15 amino acids. Germline lookup yields CDR1 MNHEY and CDR2 SVGAGI. The V segment lost 5 bases and the J segment 5 bases; nucleotides outside the gene matches: 8. CDR3 residues: CASSPLQGRTGELFF. The CDR3 bases are TGTGCCAGCAGTCCCTTACAGGGGCGGACCGGGGAGCTGTTTTTT.

This clonotype has at least ten counts. The J gene is TRBJ1-1, the V gene TRBV4-2; the D is unclear. Deletions cut 1 base from V and 4 bases from J, with 13 bases between. The CDR3 extends over 15 amino acids. Germline assignment: CDR1 LGHNA and CDR2 YNFKEQ. The CDR3 protein is CASSQVIGKITEAFF. DNA of the CDR3: TGTGCCAGCAGCCAAGTTATAGGAAAAATCACTGAAGCTTTCTTT.

The CDR3 sequence is CASSEEGSWGLDGYTF. As DNA, the CDR3 is TGTGCCAGCAGTGAAGAGGGAAGCTGGGGGCTGGATGGCTACACCTTC. The rearrangement links TRBV6-1 to TRBJ1-2; a weak D match, TRBD1 (6 bases). The V end was cut by 1 base, the J end by 6 bases, with 18 bases between. The germline V gene encodes CDR1 MNHNS and CDR2 SASEGT. The CDR3 runs 16 residues.

This chain uses TRBV3-1 with TRBJ2-7, with 8 nucleotides matching TRBD1. CDR1 and CDR2 from the germline V gene are LGHDT and YNNKEL (reference sequence). The CDR3 spans 18 residues. With V trimmed by 4 bases and J by 0 bases, 14 bases remained unmatched. The CDR3: CASSPAQGAQVPSYEQYF. The CDR3 DNA follows: TGTGCCAGCAGCCCCGCTCAGGGGGCGCAGGTGCCCTCCTACGAGCAGTACTTC.

This clonotype was seen at least ten times. V usage is TRBV6-1 and J usage is TRBJ1-2; D is perhaps TRBD1 (5 bases). The CDR3 is 12 amino acids. CDR1 is MNHNS and CDR2 is SASEGT in the germline V gene. V shed 5 bases and J shed 8 bases, with 12 bases lying between them. CDR3 in amino acids: CASSRGTTGYTF. The CDR3 nucleotides are TGTGCCAGCAGTCGGGGGACCACAGGCTACACCTTC.

There are a few counts of this clonotype. This sequence may be a read error, since a much larger clone differs from it by one base. Lacking the conserved final phenylalanine or tryptophan, this CDR3 likely reflects a read error. The chain joins TRBV29-1 to TRBJ2-3; weak D call: TRBD1 (7 bases). Per germline, CDR1 SQVTM and CDR2 ANQGSEA. The CDR3 runs to 15 residues. V was shortened by 7 bases and J by 1 base, with 18 bases between the two germline ends. The CDR3 spells CSGRQGGGRTDTQYC. CDR3 coding DNA: TGCAGCGGTCGACAGGGTGGGGGGCGCACAGATACGCAGTATTGT.